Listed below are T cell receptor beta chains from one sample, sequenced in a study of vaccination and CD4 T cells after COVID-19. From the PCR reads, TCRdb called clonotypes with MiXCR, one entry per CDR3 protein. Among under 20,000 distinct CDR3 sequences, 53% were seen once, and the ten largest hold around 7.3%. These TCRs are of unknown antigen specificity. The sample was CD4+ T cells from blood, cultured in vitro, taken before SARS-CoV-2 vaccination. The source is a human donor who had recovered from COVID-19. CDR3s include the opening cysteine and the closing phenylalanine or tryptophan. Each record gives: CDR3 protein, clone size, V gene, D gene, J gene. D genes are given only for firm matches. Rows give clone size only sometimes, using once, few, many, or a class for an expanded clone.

CASSFGANTGELFF	-	TRBV7-2	-	TRBJ2-2
CASSVTGTSDSNEQFF	-	TRBV9	TRBD2	TRBJ2-1
CASSPPATGELFF	-	TRBV6-4	-	TRBJ2-2
CASSYRLEETQYF	once	TRBV6-5	-	TRBJ2-5
CSAPPEASGFKDTQYF	once	TRBV20-1	TRBD2	TRBJ2-3
CASTPAGAETDTQYF	once	TRBV2	TRBD2	TRBJ2-3
CASSLSSGAPEAFF	-	TRBV27	-	TRBJ1-1
CSARVLHTNRANYGYTF	-	TRBV20-1	-	TRBJ1-2
CASSLADEQYF	-	TRBV7-9	-	TRBJ2-7
CATSDADRGGETQYF	few	TRBV24-1	TRBD1	TRBJ2-5
CASSRGGARTEAFF	few	TRBV21-1	-	TRBJ1-1
CASSPTSDETQYF	-	TRBV7-2	-	TRBJ2-5
CASSYSARNKQYF	-	TRBV6-5	-	TRBJ2-7
CASRGGKNTGELFF	few	TRBV12-3/TRBV12-4	-	TRBJ2-2
CASSSTSTGLFYGYTF	-	TRBV6-2/TRBV6-3	-	TRBJ1-2
CASTDHYGYTF	-	TRBV2	-	TRBJ1-2
CASRERGGGSNYNEQFF	-	TRBV6-1	TRBD2	TRBJ2-1
CASRDQGGKNTDTQYF	-	TRBV19	-	TRBJ2-3
CASSPQSSDRGYTF	-	TRBV7-9	-	TRBJ1-2
CSAQDTGGKSPLHF	-	TRBV20-1	TRBD1	TRBJ1-6
CASSYGPTGELFF	-	TRBV6-5	-	TRBJ2-2
CASSLAGGITDTQYF	-	TRBV7-2	-	TRBJ2-3
CASGGGFRGGVAF	-	TRBV6-1	-	TRBJ1-2
CATSRDQQGRRPQHF	-	TRBV15	-	TRBJ1-5
CASSQESQHADTEAFF	-	TRBV4-2	-	TRBJ1-1
CASSSPGVNGNEQFF	-	TRBV12-3/TRBV12-4	-	TRBJ2-1
CSALLAGNEQFF	-	TRBV20-1	TRBD2	TRBJ2-1
CASSSRVKLAGWVVKNIQYF	-	TRBV7-9	TRBD2	TRBJ2-4
CASSYTRDTQYF	-	TRBV7-9	-	TRBJ2-3
CASSFTGSTDTQYF	few	TRBV6-5	-	TRBJ2-3
CASRNSGINTDTQYF	-	TRBV6-1	TRBD2	TRBJ2-3
CASSFLAGGYEETQYF	-	TRBV28	TRBD2	TRBJ2-5
CASSPGRVAGELFF	-	TRBV6-1	TRBD2	TRBJ2-2
CASTELRFMNTEAFF	-	TRBV6-2/TRBV6-3	-	TRBJ1-1
CSARDVLRQGVNQPQHF	few	TRBV20-1	TRBD1	TRBJ1-5
CATSRMPGTLPYEQYF	-	TRBV15	-	TRBJ2-7
CSADRTSVGEQFF	-	TRBV20-1	TRBD2	TRBJ2-1